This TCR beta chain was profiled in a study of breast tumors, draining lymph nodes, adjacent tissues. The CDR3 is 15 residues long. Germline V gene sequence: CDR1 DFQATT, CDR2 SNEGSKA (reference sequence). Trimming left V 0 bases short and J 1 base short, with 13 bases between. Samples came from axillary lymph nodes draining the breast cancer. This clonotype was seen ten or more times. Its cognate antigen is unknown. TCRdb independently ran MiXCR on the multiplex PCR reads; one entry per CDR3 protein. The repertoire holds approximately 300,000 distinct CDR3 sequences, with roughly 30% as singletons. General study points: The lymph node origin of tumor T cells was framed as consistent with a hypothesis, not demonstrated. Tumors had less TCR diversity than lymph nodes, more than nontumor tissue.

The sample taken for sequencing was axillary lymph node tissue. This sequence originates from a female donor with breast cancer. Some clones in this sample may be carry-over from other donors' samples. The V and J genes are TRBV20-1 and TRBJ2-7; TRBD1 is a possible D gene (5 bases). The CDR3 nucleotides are TGCAGTGCTAGAGAAGCGCCAGGGCTATCCTACGAGCAGTACTTC. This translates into CSAREAPGLSYEQYF.